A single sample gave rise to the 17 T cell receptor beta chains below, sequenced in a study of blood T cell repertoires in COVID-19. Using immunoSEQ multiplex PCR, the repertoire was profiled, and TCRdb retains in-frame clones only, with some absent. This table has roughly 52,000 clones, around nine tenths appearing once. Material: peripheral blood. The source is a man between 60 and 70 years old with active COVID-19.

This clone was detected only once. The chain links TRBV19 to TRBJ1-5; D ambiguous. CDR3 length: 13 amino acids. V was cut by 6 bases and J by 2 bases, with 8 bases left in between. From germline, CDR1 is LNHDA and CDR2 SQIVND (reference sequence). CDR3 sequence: CASSPEGNQPQHF. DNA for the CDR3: TGTGCCAGTAGCCCGGAGGGCAATCAGCCCCAGCATTTT.

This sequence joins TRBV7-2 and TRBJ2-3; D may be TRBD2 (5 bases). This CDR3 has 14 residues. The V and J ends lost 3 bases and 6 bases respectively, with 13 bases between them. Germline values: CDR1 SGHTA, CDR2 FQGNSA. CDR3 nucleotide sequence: TGTGCCAGCAGCTTTGGGCTAGCAGCCGATACGCAGTATTTT. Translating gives CASSFGLAADTQYF.

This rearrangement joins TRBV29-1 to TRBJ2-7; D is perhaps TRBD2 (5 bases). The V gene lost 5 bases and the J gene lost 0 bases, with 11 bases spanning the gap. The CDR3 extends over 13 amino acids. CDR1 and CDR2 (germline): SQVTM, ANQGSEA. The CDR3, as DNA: TGCAGCGTTACTATGAGGGACTCCTACGAGCAGTACTTC. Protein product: CSVTMRDSYEQYF.

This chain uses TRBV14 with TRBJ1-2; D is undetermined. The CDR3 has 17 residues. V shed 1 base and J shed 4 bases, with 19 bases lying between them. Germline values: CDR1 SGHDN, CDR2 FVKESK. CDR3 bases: TGTGCCAGCAGCCAAGGGAGGGAAGGATTACTCCGCTATGGCTACACCTTC. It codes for CASSQGREGLLRYGYTF.

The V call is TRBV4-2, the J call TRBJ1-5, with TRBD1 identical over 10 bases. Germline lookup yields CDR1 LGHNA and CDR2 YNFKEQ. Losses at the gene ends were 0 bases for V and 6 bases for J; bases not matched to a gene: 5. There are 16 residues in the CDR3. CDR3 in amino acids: CASSQESGTGVQPQHF. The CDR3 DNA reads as TGTGCCAGCAGCCAAGAAAGTGGGACAGGGGTTCAGCCCCAGCATTTT.

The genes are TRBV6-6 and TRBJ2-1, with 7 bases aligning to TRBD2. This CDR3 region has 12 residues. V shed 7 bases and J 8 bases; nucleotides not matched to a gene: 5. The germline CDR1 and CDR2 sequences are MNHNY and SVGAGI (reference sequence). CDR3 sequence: CASTRAGDEQFF. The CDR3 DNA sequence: TGTGCCAGCACCAGGGCGGGGGATGAGCAGTTCTTC.

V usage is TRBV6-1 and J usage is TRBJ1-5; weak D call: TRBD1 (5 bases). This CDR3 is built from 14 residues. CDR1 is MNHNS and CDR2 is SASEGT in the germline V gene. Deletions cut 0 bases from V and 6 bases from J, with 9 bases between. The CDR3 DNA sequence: TGTGCCAGCAGTGAAGCGGGGGGAGCTCAGCCCCAGCATTTT. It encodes CASSEAGGAQPQHF.

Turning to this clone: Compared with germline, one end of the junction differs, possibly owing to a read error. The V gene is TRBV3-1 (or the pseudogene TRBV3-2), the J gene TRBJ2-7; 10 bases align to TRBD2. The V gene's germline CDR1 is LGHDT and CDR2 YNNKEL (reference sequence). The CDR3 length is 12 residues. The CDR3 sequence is CASSQASGRANF. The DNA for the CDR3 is TGTGCCAGCAGCCAAGCGAGCGGGAGGGCCAACTTC.

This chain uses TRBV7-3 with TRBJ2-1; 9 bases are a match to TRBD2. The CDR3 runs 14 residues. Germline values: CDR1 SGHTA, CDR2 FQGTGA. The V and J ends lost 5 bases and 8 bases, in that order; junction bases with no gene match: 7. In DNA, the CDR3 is TGTGCCAGCAGCCCAGGGACTAGCCTCGATGAGCAGTTCTTC. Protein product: CASSPGTSLDEQFF.

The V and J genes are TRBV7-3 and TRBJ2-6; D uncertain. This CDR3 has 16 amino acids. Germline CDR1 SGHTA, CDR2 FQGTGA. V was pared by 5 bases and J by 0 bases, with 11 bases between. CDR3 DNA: TGTGCCAGCAGCGCCCCGACTGTCTCTGGGGCCAACGTCCTGACTTTC. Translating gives CASSAPTVSGANVLTF.

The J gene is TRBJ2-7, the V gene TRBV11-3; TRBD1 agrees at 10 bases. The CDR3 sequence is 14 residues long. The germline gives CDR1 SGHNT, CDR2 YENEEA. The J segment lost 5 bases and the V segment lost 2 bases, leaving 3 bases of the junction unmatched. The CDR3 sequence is CASSLTGTGDEQYF. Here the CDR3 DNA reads TGTGCCAGCAGCTTAACCGGGACAGGGGACGAGCAGTACTTC. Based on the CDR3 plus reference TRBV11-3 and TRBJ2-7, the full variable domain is EAGVVQSPRYKIIEKKQPVAFWCNPISGHNTLYWYLQNLGQGPELLIRYENEEAVDDSQLPKDRFSAERLKGVDSTLKIQPAELGDSAVYLCASSLTGTGDEQYFGPGTRLTVT.

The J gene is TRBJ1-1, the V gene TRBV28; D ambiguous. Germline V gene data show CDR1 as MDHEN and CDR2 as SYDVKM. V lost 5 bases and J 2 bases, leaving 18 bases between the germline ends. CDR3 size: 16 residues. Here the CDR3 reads CASSPPRQADNTEAFF. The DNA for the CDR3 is TGTGCCAGCAGTCCTCCACGTCAGGCAGATAACACTGAAGCTTTCTTT.

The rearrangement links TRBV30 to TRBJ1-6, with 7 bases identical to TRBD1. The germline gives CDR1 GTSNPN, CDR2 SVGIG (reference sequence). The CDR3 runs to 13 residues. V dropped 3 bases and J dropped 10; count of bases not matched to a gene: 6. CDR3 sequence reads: CAWREGAHSPLHF. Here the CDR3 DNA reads TGTGCCTGGAGAGAGGGGGCCCACTCACCCCTCCACTTT.

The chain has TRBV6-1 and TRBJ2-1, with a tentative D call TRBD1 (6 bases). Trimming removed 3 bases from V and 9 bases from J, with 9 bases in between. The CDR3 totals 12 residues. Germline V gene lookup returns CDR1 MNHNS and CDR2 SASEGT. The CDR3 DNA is TGTGCCAGCAGTGACAGGGGCGGTGAGCAGTTCTTC. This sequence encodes CASSDRGGEQFF.

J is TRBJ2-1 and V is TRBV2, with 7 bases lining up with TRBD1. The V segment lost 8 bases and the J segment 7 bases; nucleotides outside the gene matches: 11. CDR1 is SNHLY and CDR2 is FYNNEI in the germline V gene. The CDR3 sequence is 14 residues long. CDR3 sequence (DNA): TGTGCCAGCCATAGGACAGGTTCATTTAATGAGCAGTTCTTC. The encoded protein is CASHRTGSFNEQFF.

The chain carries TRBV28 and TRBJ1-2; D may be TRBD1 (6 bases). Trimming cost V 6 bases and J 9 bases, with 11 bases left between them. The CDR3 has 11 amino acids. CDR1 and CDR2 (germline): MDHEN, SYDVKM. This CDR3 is CASSYRVSYTF. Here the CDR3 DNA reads TGTGCCAGCAGCTACAGGGTGAGCTACACCTTC.

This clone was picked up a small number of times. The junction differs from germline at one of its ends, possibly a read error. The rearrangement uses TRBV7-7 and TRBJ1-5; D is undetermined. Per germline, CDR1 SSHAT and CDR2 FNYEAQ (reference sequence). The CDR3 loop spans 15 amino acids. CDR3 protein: CASSLEQHSNQPQHF. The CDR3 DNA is TGTGCTAGCAGCTTAGAACAGCATAGCAATCAGCCCCAGCATTTT.